This TCR beta chain was retrieved from a study of identical twins. TCRdb processed the 5' RACE reads anew with MiXCR; each CDR3 protein has one entry. The sample records 550,000 to 700,000 distinct CDR3 sequences, less than 25% being singletons. This CDR3 is 14 amino acids long. The ends were cut back, 6 bases at V and 2 bases at J, with 15 bases in the middle. Germline loops: CDR1 DFQATT, CDR2 SNEGSKA (reference sequence). This clonotype was found a few times. These data are also associated with another study on T cells expressing NK-cell markers. That study reports: Dominant NKG2C+ clonotype frequencies of about 1.0-7.5% of CD8+ T cells were measured in over 5 donors.

Sequencing used PBMCs. The clonotype comes from a woman aged 18-30 years in good health. The chain has TRBV20-1 and TRBJ2-3; D not certain. CDR3 loop: CSASLFPATDTQYF. DNA of the CDR3: TGCAGTGCCAGCCTCTTTCCGGCCACAGATACGCAGTATTTT.